The following is a T cell receptor beta chain sequence with its context. The clone's antigen remains unknown. Base qualities were left out, and no much larger clone turns up one base away. The data are from a study of T cells after yellow fever vaccination (dated by TCRdb to 2018 to 2020). About the full investigation: The SMART-Seq v4 Ultra Low Input RNA kit was used to prepare libraries from fractions with low cell numbers. Two healthy male donors, one aged 18 to 30 and one aged 30 to 39 years, made up the cohort. To track T-cell clones before and after primary and booster YFV17D yellow fever vaccination, bulk TCR alpha and beta repertoires were sequenced longitudinally. Bulk PBMC replicates and cell subsets were isolated from blood drawn at multiple timepoints before and after both primary and secondary immunization. Results and caveats for the whole study, not just this receptor: A small share of clonotypes occurred in both CD4 and CD8 compartments, likely arising from convergent recombination. Because only a couple of donors were included in the study, the extent to which the findings can be generalized is limited. After the booster, most of the clones that had expanded following primary vaccination were detected again (just under 97% of CD4 and around nine tenths of CD8), which suggests that memory was broadly maintained. FACS-sorted repertoires could contain abundant contaminating clonotypes from the bulk population, so computational filtering was required. Compared with the primary T-cell response, the secondary T-cell response was faster but weaker, reaching its peak on day 5 rather than on day 15.

The CDR3 goes from the cysteine to the phenylalanine over 14 residues. The sequence is cut down to CDR3 DNA, 42 bases in frame from base 1. CDR1 SGHRS and CDR2 YFSETQ are derived from the germline V gene. Cut back by 0 bases and 4 bases, the V and J ends lie 10 bases apart. The treatment or condition label on this specimen signifies: live attenuated yellow fever vaccine strain. At each blood-draw timepoint, two biological replicates of bulk PBMCs were collected. A standard Ficoll-Paque protocol was used to isolate PBMCs from peripheral blood. TriZol was used to extract RNA from bulk PBMCs, from CD4 and CD8 fractions, and from dextramer-positive and dextramer-negative fractions. Synthesis of TCR cDNA relied on 5'RACE template switching, a step that introduced a universal primer site along with unique molecular identifiers. Priming of cDNA synthesis was performed from both the TCR alpha and TCR beta constant segments. Library amplification involved two PCR steps, and the second step added sample barcodes and sequencing adapters. Sequencing of libraries was performed on Illumina HiSeq 2500 (2x100 bp) or NovaSeq (2x150 bp). For the original study's pipeline: MIGEC handled demultiplexing of reads and collapsing into UMI consensus sequences, while MiXCR performed V(D)J alignment. Vaccine-responding clonotypes were defined with edgeR using replicate PBMC samples, requiring FDR below 0.01 and a log2 fold change above 5 up to day 15. Bulk clonotypes were assigned CD4 or CD8 identity according to which sequenced CD4 or CD8 repertoire held them at higher abundance. TCRdb's own reprocessing of the public reads used fastp at Q25 and MiXCR and kept productive beta chains. Every distinct CDR3 protein forms one entry, paired with its most common genes and DNA. For this entry, the V and J calls and clone size follow TCRdb and not the study's own pipeline. A total of a few hundred thousand distinct CDR3 sequences appear in this sample, 15% to 20% of them only once. Roughly an eighth of the sample is in the top ten clones.

The receptor chain draws on TRBV5-1 and TRBJ2-5; the D gene identity is not certain. This sample comprised PBMCs, obtained 15 days after the yellow fever booster vaccination. The TCR originated in a man younger than 45 who received the YFV17D yellow fever vaccine. CDR3 protein: CASSLDTYPETQYF. The sequenced DNA: TGCGCCAGCAGCTTGGATACGTATCCAGAGACCCAGTACTTC.